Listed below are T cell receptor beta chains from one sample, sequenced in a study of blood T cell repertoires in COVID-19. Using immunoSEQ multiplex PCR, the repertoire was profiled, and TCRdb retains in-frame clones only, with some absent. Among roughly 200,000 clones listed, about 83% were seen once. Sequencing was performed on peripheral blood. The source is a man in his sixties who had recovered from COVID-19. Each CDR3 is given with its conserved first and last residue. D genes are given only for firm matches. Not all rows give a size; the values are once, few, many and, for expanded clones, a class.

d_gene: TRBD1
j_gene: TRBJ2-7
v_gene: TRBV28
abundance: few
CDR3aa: CASRAGPGQAYF
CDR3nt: TGTGCCAGCAGGGCTGGTCCCGGACAGGCGTACTTC

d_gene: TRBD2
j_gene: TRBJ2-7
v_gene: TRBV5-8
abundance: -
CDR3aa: CASSTRTSGSYEQYF
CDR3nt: TGTGCCAGCAGCACTCGGACTAGCGGCTCCTACGAGCAGTACTTC

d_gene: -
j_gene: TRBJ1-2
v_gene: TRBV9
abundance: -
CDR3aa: CASSVALNPYYGYTF
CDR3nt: TGTGCCAGCAGCGTAGCATTAAATCCCTATTATGGCTACACCTTC

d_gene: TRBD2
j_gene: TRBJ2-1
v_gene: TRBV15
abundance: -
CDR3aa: CATSRALAGGQDEQFF
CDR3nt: TGTGCCACCAGCAGAGCTCTGGCGGGGGGCCAGGATGAGCAGTTCTTC

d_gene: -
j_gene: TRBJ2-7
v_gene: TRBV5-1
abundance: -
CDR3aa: CASSLAGSAYEQYF
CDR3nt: TGCGCCAGCAGCTTGGCCGGGAGTGCCTACGAGCAGTACTTC

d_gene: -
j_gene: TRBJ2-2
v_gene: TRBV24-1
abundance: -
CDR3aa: CATSDFGGREWATGELFF
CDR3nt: TGTGCCACCAGTGATTTCGGAGGACGGGAGTGGGCCACCGGGGAGCTGTTTTTT

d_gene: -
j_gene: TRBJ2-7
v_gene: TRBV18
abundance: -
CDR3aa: CASSTTAVSYEQYF
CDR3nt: TGTGCCAGCTCTACCACAGCCGTCTCCTACGAGCAGTACTTC

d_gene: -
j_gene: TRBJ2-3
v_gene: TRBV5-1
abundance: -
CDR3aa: CASSLSAGPSTDTQYF
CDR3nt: TGCGCCAGCAGCTTGTCTGCGGGGCCGAGCACAGATACGCAGTATTTT

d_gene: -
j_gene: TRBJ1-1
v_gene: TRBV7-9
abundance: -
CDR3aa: CASSLLTGWGEAFF
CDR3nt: TGTGCCAGCAGCTTACTTACAGGGTGGGGTGAAGCTTTCTTT

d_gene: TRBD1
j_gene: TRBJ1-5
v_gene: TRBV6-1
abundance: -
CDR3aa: CASSATGGNQPQHF
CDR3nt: TGTGCCAGCAGTGCCACAGGGGGCAATCAGCCCCAGCATTTT

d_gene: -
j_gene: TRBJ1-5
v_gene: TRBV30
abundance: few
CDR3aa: CAWSPQGNQPQHF
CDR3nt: TGTGCCTGGAGTCCCCAGGGCAATCAGCCCCAGCATTTT

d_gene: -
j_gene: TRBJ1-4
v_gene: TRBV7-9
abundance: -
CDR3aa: CASTQWEGYRNEKLFF
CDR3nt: TGTGCCAGCACCCAGTGGGAGGGCTACCGTAATGAAAAACTGTTTTTT

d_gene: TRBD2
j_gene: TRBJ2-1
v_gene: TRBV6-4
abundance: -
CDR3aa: CASSEGTSMDEQFF
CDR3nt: TGTGCCAGCAGTGAAGGGACTAGCATGGATGAGCAGTTCTTC

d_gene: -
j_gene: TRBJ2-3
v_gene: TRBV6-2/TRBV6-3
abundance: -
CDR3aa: CASSYDDGGTDTQYF
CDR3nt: TGTGCCAGCAGTTACGATGACGGGGGCACAGATACGCAGTATTTT

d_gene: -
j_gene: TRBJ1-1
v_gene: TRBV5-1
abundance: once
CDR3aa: CASAPEGVYTEAFF
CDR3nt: TGCGCCAGCGCCCCCGAGGGGGTTTACACTGAAGCTTTCTTT

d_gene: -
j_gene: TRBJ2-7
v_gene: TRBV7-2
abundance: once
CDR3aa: CASSLPTGTLSSEQYF
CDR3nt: TGTGCCAGCAGCTTACCGACTGGAACCCTTTCGTCCGAGCAGTACTTC

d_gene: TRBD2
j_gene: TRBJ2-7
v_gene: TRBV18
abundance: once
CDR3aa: CASSPSPGTSGSGYEQYF
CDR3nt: TGTGCCAGCTCACCAAGTCCTGGGACTAGCGGGAGCGGTTACGAGCAGTACTTC

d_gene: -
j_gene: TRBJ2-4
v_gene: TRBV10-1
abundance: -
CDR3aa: CASSANRDDIQYF
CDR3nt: TGCGCCAGCAGTGCCAACAGGGACGACATTCAGTACTTC

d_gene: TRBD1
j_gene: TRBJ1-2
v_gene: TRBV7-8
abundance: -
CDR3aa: CASSLIQGDYGYTF
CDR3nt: TGTGCCAGCAGCCTAATACAGGGGGACTATGGCTACACCTTC

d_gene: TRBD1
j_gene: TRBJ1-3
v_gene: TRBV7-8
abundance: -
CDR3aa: CASSLNRGFGGNTIYF
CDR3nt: TGTGCCAGCAGCCTCAACAGGGGGTTCGGTGGAAACACCATATATTTT

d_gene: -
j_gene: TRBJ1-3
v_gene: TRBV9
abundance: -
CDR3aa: CASSDQGSGNTIYF
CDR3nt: TGTGCCAGCAGCGACCAGGGGTCGGGAAACACCATATATTTT

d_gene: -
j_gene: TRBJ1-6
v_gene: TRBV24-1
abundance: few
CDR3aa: CATRELQGMKDNSPLHF
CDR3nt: TGTGCCACCAGGGAACTACAGGGCATGAAGGATAATTCACCCCTCCACTTT

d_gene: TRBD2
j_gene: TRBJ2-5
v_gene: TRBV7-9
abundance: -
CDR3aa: CASSRLAGAQETQYF
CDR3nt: TGTGCCAGCAGCCGCCTAGCGGGTGCCCAAGAGACCCAGTACTTC

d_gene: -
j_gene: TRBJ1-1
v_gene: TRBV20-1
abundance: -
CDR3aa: CSASSRTGIYTEAFF
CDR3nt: TGCAGTGCTAGTTCCAGAACAGGGATCTACACTGAAGCTTTCTTT

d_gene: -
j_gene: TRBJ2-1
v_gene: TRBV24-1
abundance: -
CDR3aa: CATSDLRTLNEQFF
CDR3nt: TGTGCCACCAGTGATTTGAGGACTCTGAATGAGCAGTTCTTC

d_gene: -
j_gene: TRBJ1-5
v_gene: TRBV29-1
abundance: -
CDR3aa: CSVASGGHQPQHF
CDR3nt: TGCAGCGTCGCATCAGGAGGTCATCAGCCCCAGCATTTT

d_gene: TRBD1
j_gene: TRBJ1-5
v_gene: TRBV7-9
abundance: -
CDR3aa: CASKPDRESNQPQHF
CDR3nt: TGTGCCAGCAAACCCGACAGGGAAAGCAATCAGCCCCAGCATTTT

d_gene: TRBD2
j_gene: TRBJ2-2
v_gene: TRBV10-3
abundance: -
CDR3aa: CAISTGTSGSHTGELFF
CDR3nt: TGTGCCATCAGTACCGGGACTAGCGGGAGTCACACCGGGGAGCTGTTTTTT

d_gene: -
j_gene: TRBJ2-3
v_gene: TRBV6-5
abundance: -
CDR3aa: CASTPVGALTDTQYF
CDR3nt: TGTGCCAGCACCCCCGTTGGGGCCCTCACAGATACGCAGTATTTT

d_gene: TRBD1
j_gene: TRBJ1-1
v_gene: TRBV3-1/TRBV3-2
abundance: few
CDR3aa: CASSQGGGTGGSMNTEAFF
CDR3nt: TGTGCCAGCAGCCAAGGGGGTGGGACAGGAGGTTCCATGAACACTGAAGCTTTCTTT

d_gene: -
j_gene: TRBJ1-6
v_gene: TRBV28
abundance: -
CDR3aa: CASSINNSPLHF
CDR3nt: TGTGCCAGCAGTATTAATAATTCACCCCTCCACTTT

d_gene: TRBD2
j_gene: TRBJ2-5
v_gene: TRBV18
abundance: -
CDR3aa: CASTMGLAGETQYF
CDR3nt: TGTGCCAGTACTATGGGACTAGCGGGAGAGACCCAGTACTTC

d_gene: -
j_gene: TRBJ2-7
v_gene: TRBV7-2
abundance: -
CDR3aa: CASSLFGPYEQYF
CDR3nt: TGTGCCAGCAGCTTATTCGGTCCCTACGAGCAGTACTTC

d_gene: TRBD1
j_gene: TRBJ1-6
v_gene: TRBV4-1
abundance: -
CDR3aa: CASSREQGRSPLHF
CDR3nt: TGCGCCAGCAGCCGAGAACAGGGGCGGTCACCCCTCCACTTT

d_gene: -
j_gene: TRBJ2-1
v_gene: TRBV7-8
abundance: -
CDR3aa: CASSLTGSSYNEQFF
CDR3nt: TGTGCCAGCAGCTTAACGGGGAGCTCCTACAATGAGCAGTTCTTC

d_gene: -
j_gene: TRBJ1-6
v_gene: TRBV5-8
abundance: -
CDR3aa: CASSLQNSPLHF
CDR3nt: TGTGCCAGCAGCTTACAGAATTCACCCCTCCACTTT

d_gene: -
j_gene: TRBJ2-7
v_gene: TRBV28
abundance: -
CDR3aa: CASSSGTTRSYEQYF
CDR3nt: TGTGCCAGCAGTTCCGGGACAACCCGCTCCTACGAGCAGTACTTC

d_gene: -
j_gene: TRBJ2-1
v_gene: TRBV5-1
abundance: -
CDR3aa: CASSLGTGNNEQFF
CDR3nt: TGCGCCAGCAGCTTGGGCACAGGGAACAATGAGCAGTTCTTC

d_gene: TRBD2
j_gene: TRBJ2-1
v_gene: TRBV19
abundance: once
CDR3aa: CASSRPSGIYNEQFF
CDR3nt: TGTGCCAGTAGTAGGCCTAGCGGGATTTACAATGAGCAGTTCTTC

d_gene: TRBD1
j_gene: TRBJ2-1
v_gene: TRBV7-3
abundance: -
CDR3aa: CASSLKGTGGRILNEQFF
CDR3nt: TGTGCCAGCAGCTTAAAAGGGACAGGGGGGAGAATACTAAATGAGCAGTTCTTC

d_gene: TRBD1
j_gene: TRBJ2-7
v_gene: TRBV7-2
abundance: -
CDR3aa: CASRGLPGQSSYEQYF
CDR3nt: TGTGCCAGCAGAGGACTCCCGGGACAGAGCTCCTACGAGCAGTACTTC

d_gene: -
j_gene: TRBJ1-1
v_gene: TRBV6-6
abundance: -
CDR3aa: CASSYPTEAEAFF
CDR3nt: TGTGCCAGCAGTTACCCGACCGAGGCTGAAGCTTTCTTT

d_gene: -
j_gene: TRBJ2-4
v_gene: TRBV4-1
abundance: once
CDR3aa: CASSQVSAQGGKNIQYF
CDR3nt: TGCGCCAGCAGCCAAGTATCGGCGCAGGGGGGCAAAAACATTCAGTACTTC

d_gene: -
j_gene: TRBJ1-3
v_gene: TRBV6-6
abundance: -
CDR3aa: CASSTQGSGNTIYF
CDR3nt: TGTGCCAGCAGCACGCAGGGTTCGGGAAACACCATATATTTT

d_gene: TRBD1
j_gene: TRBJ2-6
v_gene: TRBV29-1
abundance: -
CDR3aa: CSVRQGAAGANVLTF
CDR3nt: TGCAGCGTTCGACAGGGGGCGGCTGGGGCCAACGTCCTGACTTTC

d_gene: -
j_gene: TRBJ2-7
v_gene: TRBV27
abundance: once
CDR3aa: CASRRTGSYEQYF
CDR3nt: TGTGCCAGCAGGAGAACAGGGTCCTACGAGCAGTACTTC

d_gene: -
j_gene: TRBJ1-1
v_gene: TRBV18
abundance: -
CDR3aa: CASSPSGRNTEAFF
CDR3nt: TGTGCCAGCTCACCATCTGGGCGCAACACTGAAGCTTTCTTT

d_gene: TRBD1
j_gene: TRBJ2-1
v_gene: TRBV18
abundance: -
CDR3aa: CASSPPWTGSYNEQFF
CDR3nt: TGTGCCAGCTCACCACCCTGGACAGGGTCCTACAATGAGCAGTTCTTC

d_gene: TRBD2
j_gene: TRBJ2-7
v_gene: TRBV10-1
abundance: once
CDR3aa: CASSEGSGDYYEQYF
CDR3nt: TGCGCCAGCAGTGAGGGCAGCGGGGACTACTACGAGCAGTACTTC

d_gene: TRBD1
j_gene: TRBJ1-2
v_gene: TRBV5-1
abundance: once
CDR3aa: CASSFVGTGGLTF
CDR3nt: TGCGCCAGCAGCTTCGTCGGGACAGGGGGTCTCACCTTC

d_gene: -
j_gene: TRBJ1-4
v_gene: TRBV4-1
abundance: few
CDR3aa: CASSQDTPGDEKLFF
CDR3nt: TGCGCCAGCAGCCAAGACACGCCAGGGGATGAAAAACTGTTTTTT

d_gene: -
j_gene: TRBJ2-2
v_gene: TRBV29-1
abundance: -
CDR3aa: CSVGNGGGELFF
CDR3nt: TGCAGCGTTGGGAACGGGGGTGGGGAGCTGTTTTTT

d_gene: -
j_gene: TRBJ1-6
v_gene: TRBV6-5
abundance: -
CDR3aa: CASSFSRAGGSPLHF
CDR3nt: TGTGCCAGCAGTTTCTCCAGGGCGGGAGGTTCACCCCTCCACTTT

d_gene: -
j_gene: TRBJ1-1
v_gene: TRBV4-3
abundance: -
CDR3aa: CASSQEELSTEAFF
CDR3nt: TGCGCCAGCAGCCAAGAAGAACTTAGCACTGAAGCTTTCTTT

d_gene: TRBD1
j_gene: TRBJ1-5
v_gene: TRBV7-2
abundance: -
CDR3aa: CASSYGPDRVQPQHF
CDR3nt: TGTGCCAGCAGCTATGGCCCGGACAGGGTACAGCCCCAGCATTTT

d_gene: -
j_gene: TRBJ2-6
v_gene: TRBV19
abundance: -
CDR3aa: CASTKTGSGANVLTF
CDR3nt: TGTGCCAGTACCAAAACCGGCTCTGGGGCCAACGTCCTGACTTTC

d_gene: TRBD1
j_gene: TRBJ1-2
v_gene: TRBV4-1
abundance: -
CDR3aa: CASSQVGGQGAGGYTF
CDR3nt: TGCGCCAGCAGCCAAGTAGGGGGACAGGGGGCAGGTGGCTACACCTTC

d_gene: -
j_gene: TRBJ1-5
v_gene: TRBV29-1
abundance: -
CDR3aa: CSVDGGDSNQPQHF
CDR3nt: TGCAGCGTTGACGGGGGGGATAGCAATCAGCCCCAGCATTTT